The rows below give T cell receptor beta chains drawn from one sample of a study of monozygotic twins with inflammatory bowel disease. From the 5' RACE reads, TCRdb lists one entry per CDR3 protein and no DNA. The sample table sets out around 450,000 distinct CDR3 sequences. The sample comprised blood. The receptor source for this set is a human donor with ulcerative colitis or Crohn's disease, or a healthy co-twin of an affected twin (not recorded which). The CDR3 runs from the conserved cysteine through the conserved F or W.

V gene: TRBV3-1; J gene: TRBJ2-1; CDR3 protein: CASSQLPDRATYNEQFF
V gene: TRBV28; J gene: TRBJ2-3; CDR3 protein: CASSIPPGLAGETSTDTQYF
V gene: TRBV5-1; J gene: TRBJ1-1; CDR3 protein: CASSLESQPRWNTEAFF
V gene: TRBV19; J gene: TRBJ1-1; CDR3 protein: CASTRQLNTEAFF
V gene: TRBV29-1; J gene: TRBJ2-1; CDR3 protein: CSVVQGSRPGEQFF
V gene: TRBV6-5; J gene: TRBJ2-5; CDR3 protein: CASSPRRQETQYF
V gene: TRBV12-3/TRBV12-4; J gene: TRBJ2-3; CDR3 protein: CASSSRDTQYF
V gene: TRBV29-1; J gene: TRBJ2-3; CDR3 protein: CSVAWGLTGGADTQYF
V gene: TRBV12-3/TRBV12-4; J gene: TRBJ1-1; CDR3 protein: CASSLAYKVETEAFF
V gene: TRBV9; J gene: TRBJ2-1; CDR3 protein: CASSALIPGQGSHEQFF
V gene: TRBV29-1; J gene: TRBJ2-2; CDR3 protein: CSVVGSSGLNTGELFF
V gene: TRBV10-3; J gene: TRBJ2-2; CDR3 protein: CAISATGNTGELFF
V gene: TRBV27; J gene: TRBJ1-2; CDR3 protein: CASSSPNFYGYTF
V gene: TRBV24-1; J gene: TRBJ2-5; CDR3 protein: CATSDFGQGSWETQYF
V gene: TRBV24-1; J gene: TRBJ1-5; CDR3 protein: CATSDFGEQPNQPQHF
V gene: TRBV5-1; J gene: TRBJ2-7; CDR3 protein: CASSLTGVPTEQYF
V gene: TRBV4-2; J gene: TRBJ1-2; CDR3 protein: CASSQDQPPGVAGYTF
V gene: TRBV7-2; J gene: TRBJ2-5; CDR3 protein: CASSSGTIQETQYF
V gene: TRBV4-3; J gene: TRBJ2-1; CDR3 protein: CASSQDWAGSYYNEQFF
V gene: TRBV15; J gene: TRBJ2-2; CDR3 protein: CATTTAGNEGGELFF
V gene: TRBV27; J gene: TRBJ2-4; CDR3 protein: CASSLARGNKNIQYF
V gene: TRBV29-1; J gene: TRBJ2-2; CDR3 protein: CSVEGGKGRELFF
V gene: TRBV14; J gene: TRBJ2-7; CDR3 protein: CASSLSVEQYF
V gene: TRBV5-1; J gene: TRBJ1-2; CDR3 protein: CASSLTGEAYGYTF
V gene: TRBV6-2/TRBV6-3; J gene: TRBJ2-1; CDR3 protein: CASSSSGTSGRVRNEQFF
V gene: TRBV5-1; J gene: TRBJ2-1; CDR3 protein: CASSPSGTGANEQFF
V gene: TRBV6-5; J gene: TRBJ1-2; CDR3 protein: CASSYSTGGGYTF
V gene: TRBV3-1; J gene: TRBJ2-2; CDR3 protein: CASSRVQRELFF
V gene: TRBV30; J gene: TRBJ2-2; CDR3 protein: CAWASGGPNTGELFF
V gene: TRBV20-1; J gene: TRBJ2-7; CDR3 protein: CSARGIGQGGLYEQYF
V gene: TRBV7-6; J gene: TRBJ1-5; CDR3 protein: CASSRSFDQPQHF
V gene: TRBV6-1; J gene: TRBJ1-2; CDR3 protein: CASSVAPNYGYTF
V gene: TRBV6-2/TRBV6-3; J gene: TRBJ2-1; CDR3 protein: CASSYRVPWSQFF
V gene: TRBV9; J gene: TRBJ2-1; CDR3 protein: CASSATGLAGAAEQFF
V gene: TRBV5-1; J gene: TRBJ2-7; CDR3 protein: CASSLIVGGSYEQYF
V gene: TRBV3-1; J gene: TRBJ2-1; CDR3 protein: CASSSGLPLHNEQFF
V gene: TRBV7-9; J gene: TRBJ2-4; CDR3 protein: CASSLVTINIQYF
V gene: TRBV7-9; J gene: TRBJ1-1; CDR3 protein: CASSVQVNTEAFF
V gene: TRBV20-1; J gene: TRBJ1-1; CDR3 protein: CSAIVPTGGTEAFF
V gene: TRBV5-1; J gene: TRBJ2-1; CDR3 protein: CASSLSSGNEQFF
V gene: TRBV20-1; J gene: TRBJ2-3; CDR3 protein: CSARGTQGARDTQYF
V gene: TRBV6-1; J gene: TRBJ2-2; CDR3 protein: CASRGQGGVTGELFF
V gene: TRBV7-6; J gene: TRBJ2-2; CDR3 protein: CASSSGQGTGELFF
V gene: TRBV5-1; J gene: TRBJ1-1; CDR3 protein: CASSSSGPRWGAFF
V gene: TRBV5-1; J gene: TRBJ1-1; CDR3 protein: CASSLRTGSEAFF